Sequencing of this T cell receptor beta chain was carried out in a study of cytomegalovirus exposure and HLA in healthy donors. Study background: There were 117 million unique TCR beta sequences, drawn from around 180 million T cells, in an earlier analysis. Study-level findings and limits: A later analysis found that most CMV-associated TCR beta chains appeared HLA-restricted. CMV antigen specificity was confirmed in vitro for a few CMV-associated chains.

The CDR3 consists of 13 residues. CDR1 and CDR2 from the germline V gene are MNHNS and SASEGT. V gave up 5 bases and J gave up 7 bases; unmatched junction bases: 5. This clone was seen a handful of times. The antigen remains unidentified. The same CDR3 also results from other DNA sequences found in this sample. Both 60 Vbeta primers and 13 Jbeta primers went into the PCR. The protocol was immunoSEQ multiplex PCR, while the TCRdb copy is restricted to in-frame clones and leaves out a portion. Here the sample spans more than 95,000 clones, 70% to 80% being singletons. Material: PBMCs. This TCR was recovered from a man aged 40-49 years in good health and CMV-seronegative. The chain recombines TRBV6-1 with TRBJ2-7; TRBD1 agrees at 10 bases. The CDR3 coding sequence is TGTGCCAGCAGTCGACAGGGGGCGGGGGAGCAGTACTTC. This translates into CASSRQGAGEQYF.